The 25 T cell receptor beta chains given below trace back to one sample, sequenced in a study of T cells after posttransplantation cyclophosphamide (dated by TCRdb to the mid-2010s). The library came from the immunoSEQ multiplex PCR assay. TCRdb limited this immuneACCESS table to in-frame rearrangements with V and J called. A share of clones is missing; checked studies link under half to unresolved V genes, and the rest is unexplained. The table for this sample lists fewer than 60,000 clones; 90% to 95% of them were counted only once. Roughly 3.1% of the sample is in the top ten clones. The source material was PBMCs. These receptor sequences come from a woman aged 25 to 39 in good health and a related stem cell transplant donor.

V is TRBV4-1 and J is TRBJ2-1, with 9 bases fitting TRBD2. The junction had 11 bases not matched to a gene; V was cut back by 5 bases and J by 0 bases. Germline CDR1 is MGHRA and CDR2 is YSYEKL. This CDR3 contains 18 residues. CDR3 in amino acids: CASSSGLAGAYSYNEQFF. The CDR3 DNA sequence: TGCGCCAGCAGCAGTGGGTTAGCGGGGGCGTACTCCTACAATGAGCAGTTCTTC.

The V call is TRBV5-1, the J call TRBJ1-3; the D gene is possibly TRBD1 (6 bases). The CDR3 contains 14 residues. Trimming pared 0 bases from V and 9 bases from J, leaving 13 bases between. In germline, CDR1 is SGHRS, CDR2 YFSETQ. CDR3 nucleotides: TGCGCCAGCAGCTTGGGCACAGGGTTCAGCACCATATATTTT. It is translated as CASSLGTGFSTIYF. The entire variable domain, with the rest obtained from reference TRBV5-1 and TRBJ1-3, is as follows: KAGVTQTPRYLIKTRGQQVTLSCSPISGHRSVSWYQQTPGQGLQFLFEYFSETQRNKGNFPGRFSGRQFSNSRSEMNVSTLELGDSALYLCASSLGTGFSTIYFGEGSWLTVV.

As for this clone: Additional DNA sequences in this sample encode the identical CDR3. V gene TRBV18 combines with J gene TRBJ1-2; no firm D call. Deletions cut 3 bases from V and 4 bases from J, with 18 bases between. The CDR3 has 16 residues. Germline V CDR1 and CDR2: KGHSH, LQKENI. Written as DNA, the CDR3 is TGTGCCAGCTCACCCTTACCTCGGCAGGCTGGCTATGGCTACACCTTC. Its protein product is CASSPLPRQAGYGYTF.

The V gene is TRBV19, the J gene TRBJ1-3; D call uncertain. V was pared by 5 bases and J by 2 bases, with 7 bases between. CDR3 length: 13 amino acids. Germline assignment: CDR1 LNHDA and CDR2 SQIVND (reference sequence). The CDR3 nucleotides read TGTGCCAGTAGTGAAACAGCTGGAAACACCATATATTTT. This gives the protein CASSETAGNTIYF. The variable domain in full, with the rest retrieved from reference TRBV19 and TRBJ1-3, is DGGITQSPKYLFRKEGQNVTLSCEQNLNHDAMYWYRQDPGQGLRLIYYSQIVNDFQKGDIAEGYSVSREKKESFPLTVTSAQKNPTAFYLCASSETAGNTIYFGEGSWLTVV.

V is TRBV7-9 and J is TRBJ1-2, with 7 bases lining up with TRBD1. The CDR3 extends over 19 amino acids. Germline CDR1 is SEHNR and CDR2 is FQNEAQ (reference sequence). J lost 2 bases, V lost 5 bases, and 20 bases had no gene match. CDR3 DNA: TGTGCCAGCAGCCCATCTTGGACAGGTCCACCCAAGGGGAACTATGGCTACACCTTC. Amino acid sequence: CASSPSWTGPPKGNYGYTF. Drawing the rest from reference TRBV7-9 and TRBJ1-2, the complete variable domain is DTGVSQNPRHKITKRGQNVTFRCDPISEHNRLYWYRQTLGQGPEFLTYFQNEAQLEKSRLLSDRFSAERPKGSFSTLEIQRTEQGDSAMYLCASSPSWTGPPKGNYGYTFGSGTRLTVV.

For the CDR3, the DNA is TGTGCCAGAAGTAGGGACAGGGATTCACCCCTCCACTTT. Protein product: CARSRDRDSPLHF. The chain employs TRBV6-1 and TRBJ1-6, with 9 bases lining up with TRBD1. The CDR3 is 13 amino acids. V lost 9 bases to trimming and J lost 8 bases; unmatched junction nucleotides: 5. CDR1 is MNHNS and CDR2 is SASEGT in the germline V gene.

The CDR3: CATKQGDYEQYF. CDR3 coding DNA: TGCGCCACCAAACAGGGGGACTACGAGCAGTACTTC. The chain has TRBV10-2 and TRBJ2-7, with TRBD1 matching 8 bases. J gave up 3 bases and V 10 bases, and 5 bases lay outside the gene matches. The CDR3 consists of 12 residues. CDR1 WSHSY and CDR2 SAAADI come from the germline V gene.

This chain uses TRBV5-1 with TRBJ2-7; a weak D match, TRBD1 (6 bases). Germline loops: CDR1 SGHRS, CDR2 YFSETQ. This CDR3 is built from 15 residues. Trimming took off 0 bases at V and 1 base at J, with 11 bases between the two ends. The CDR3 spells CASSLEQGSSYEQYF. The CDR3 nucleotides are TGCGCCAGCAGCTTGGAACAGGGAAGTTCCTACGAGCAGTACTTC.

V is TRBV27 and J is TRBJ2-5; 8 bases fit TRBD1. V gave up 0 bases and J gave up 5 bases; unmatched junction bases: 8. In germline, CDR1 is MNHEY, CDR2 SMNVEV (reference sequence). This CDR3 has 16 residues. CDR3 region: CASSLSRQGAWETQYF. The CDR3 DNA follows: TGTGCCAGCAGTTTATCGAGGCAGGGGGCATGGGAGACCCAGTACTTC.

This chain uses TRBV19 with TRBJ2-1; D might be TRBD2 (6 bases). The CDR3 has 16 amino acids. Germline V lookup: CDR1 LNHDA, CDR2 SQIVND (reference sequence). Trimming cost V 4 bases and J 2 bases, with 15 bases left between them. CDR3 nucleotide sequence: TGTGCCAGTAGTACTCAGCGGAGGGAGGCCTACAATGAGCAGTTCTTC. This sequence encodes CASSTQRREAYNEQFF.

The chain employs TRBV11-2 and TRBJ1-2; 9 positions match TRBD1. Germline CDR1 and CDR2: SGHAT and FQNNGV. V gave up 3 bases and J gave up 6 bases; unmatched junction bases: 2. CDR3 length equals 13 residues. CDR3 sequence reads: CASSLGTGNGYTF. The CDR3 coding sequence is TGTGCCAGCAGCTTGGGGACAGGGAATGGCTACACCTTC.

The chain couples TRBV7-8 to TRBJ2-1; 10 nucleotides match TRBD1. The CDR3 has 14 amino acids. Germline CDR1 is SGHVS and CDR2 is FQNEAQ. With 1 base clipped from V and 7 bases from J, the junction kept 1 base outside the gene matches. The CDR3 nucleotides are TGTGCCAGCAGCTTAGGACAGGGGGCAAATGAGCAGTTCTTC. It encodes CASSLGQGANEQFF.

The J gene is TRBJ1-2, the V gene TRBV5-1, with 8 positions matching TRBD1. The CDR3 is 15 residues long. The germline V gene encodes CDR1 SGHRS and CDR2 YFSETQ. The V gene end was trimmed by 1 base and the J gene end by 6 bases; junction bases not matched to a gene: 8. CDR3 nucleotides: TGCGCCAGCAGCTTGTCCCAGGGACAGGTCGATGGCTACACCTTC. Translating it yields CASSLSQGQVDGYTF.

The genes are TRBV5-1 and TRBJ2-1; D may be TRBD1 (5 bases). Per germline, CDR1 SGHRS and CDR2 YFSETQ. The V and J ends lost 5 bases and 2 bases respectively, with 17 bases between them. CDR3 length: 16 residues. The CDR3 spells CASSLQGAKTYNEQFF. The DNA of the CDR3 is TGCGCCAGCAGTCTACAAGGGGCTAAAACCTACAATGAGCAGTTCTTC.

The chain combines TRBV6-7 with TRBJ1-1; 7 bases line up with TRBD1. TRBV6-7 is an ORF; its function is uncertain. Trimming cost V 1 base and J 1 base; bases outside gene matches: 6. The CDR3 is made up of 16 amino acids. This CDR3 reads CASSYYQGGANTEAFF. DNA for the CDR3: TGTGCCAGCAGTTACTACCAGGGGGGCGCGAACACTGAAGCTTTCTTT.

In this sample, this clone turned up once. CDR3 sequence: CASSLVSGGALVDTQYF. CDR3 bases: TGTGCCAGCAGCTTAGTTAGCGGGGGGGCCTTGGTAGATACGCAGTATTTT. The J gene is TRBJ2-3, the V gene TRBV7-2, with 11 bases aligning to TRBD2. Germline V CDR1 and CDR2: SGHTA, FQGNSA. This CDR3 spans 17 amino acids. J gave up 5 bases and V 1 base, and 8 bases lay outside the gene matches.

The chain combines TRBV4-1 with TRBJ1-2; possible D gene TRBD1, 5 bases. Trimming removed 0 bases from V and 3 bases from J, with 11 bases in between. The CDR3 is 15 amino acids. Per germline, CDR1 MGHRA and CDR2 YSYEKL. Here the CDR3 reads CASSQDGAGYYGYTF. Written as DNA, the CDR3 is TGCGCCAGCAGCCAAGATGGGGCCGGCTACTATGGCTACACCTTC.

The CDR3 loop is CASSLTPDRNTEAFF. CDR3 DNA sequence: TGTGCCAGCTCACTGACTCCGGACAGGAACACTGAAGCTTTCTTT. The chain links TRBV18 to TRBJ1-1, with D perhaps matching TRBD1 (6 bases). Germline loops: CDR1 KGHSH, CDR2 LQKENI. V lost 4 bases and J 1 base, leaving 13 bases between the germline ends. The CDR3 loop spans 15 amino acids.

The chain is built from TRBV5-4 and TRBJ1-1; D is unclear. CDR1 SGHNT and CDR2 YYREEE come from the germline V gene (reference sequence). V was clipped by 2 bases and J by 2 bases, with 13 bases between them. The CDR3 has 15 amino acids. The CDR3 reads CASSLLARGNTEAFF. The CDR3 nucleotides read TGTGCCAGCAGCTTACTGGCGCGGGGAAACACTGAAGCTTTCTTT.

The chain carries TRBV19 and TRBJ2-5; TRBD1 matches at 7 bases. CDR1 is LNHDA, CDR2 SQIVND, per germline (reference sequence). The CDR3 is made up of 14 amino acids. V trimming: 6 bases; J trimming: 2 bases; junction bases outside the gene matches: 6. CDR3 DNA sequence: TGTGCCAGTAGGAGTGGGACAGCGCAAGAGACCCAGTACTTC. Its translation is CASRSGTAQETQYF.

This clone was counted ten times or more. The chain employs TRBV30 and TRBJ1-3, with no clear D. Trimming took off 2 bases at V and 0 bases at J, with 11 bases between the two ends. Germline CDR1 reads GTSNPN; CDR2 reads SVGIG (reference sequence). The CDR3 spans 15 residues. The CDR3: CAWSRLGASGNTIYF. DNA for the CDR3: TGTGCCTGGAGTAGGTTGGGCGCCTCTGGAAACACCATATATTTT.

This chain links TRBV29-1 with TRBJ1-2, with 8 bases identical to TRBD1. Trimming took 2 bases from V and 7 from J; bases not matched to a gene: 6. This CDR3 is built from 13 residues. CDR1 and CDR2 (germline): SQVTM, ANQGSEA. The CDR3 loop is CSVESPGGFGYTF. The CDR3 coding sequence is TGCAGCGTTGAATCCCCAGGGGGCTTTGGCTACACCTTC.

The genes are TRBV10-1 and TRBJ2-2; no firm D call. CDR3 length: 13 amino acids. Trimming took 4 bases from V and 4 from J, leaving 7 bases between them. CDR1 and CDR2 (germline): WNHNN, SYGVQD (reference sequence). The CDR3 sequence is CASSVGITGELFF. CDR3 DNA: TGCGCCAGCAGTGTCGGTATCACCGGGGAGCTGTTTTTT.

The gene calls are TRBV7-2 and TRBJ2-1, with TRBD2 matching over 16 bases. Per the germline V gene, CDR1 is SGHTA and CDR2 is FQGNSA. After removal of 4 bases from V and 12 bases from J, the junction contained 9 bases not matched to a gene. CDR3 length equals 16 residues. CDR3 DNA: TGTGCCAGCAGCTCCTCGGGACTAGCGGGGGGGCACGGGCAGTTCTTC. This encodes CASSSSGLAGGHGQFF.

CDR3 nucleotides: TGTGCCAGCAGCTTAGATCTCCCCCCGGACAGGGGGGCGAGAAGAGGCTACACCTTC. It is translated as CASSLDLPPDRGARRGYTF. This chain links TRBV11-2 with TRBJ1-2, with 10 bases lining up with TRBD1. V lost 0 bases and J lost 8; bases outside the gene matches: 18. Germline V gene data show CDR1 as SGHAT and CDR2 as FQNNGV. CDR3 size: 19 residues.